Below are 25 T cell receptor beta chains sequenced from a single sample in a study of T cell clones after liver transplantation (dated by TCRdb to between 2017 and 2020). Library generation was performed with the immunoSEQ multiplex PCR assay. The immuneACCESS repertoire file appears here via TCRdb, limited to in-frame rearrangements. These files lack a portion of the clones; in checked studies, under half of the deficit traces to unresolved V genes, and the cause of the others is not known. The sample yields tens of thousands of clones; 71% were counted once. Over 14% of the sample is taken by the ten largest. What this sample's time point label stands for: pre-transplant. The input for sequencing was CD4+ T cells from blood, taken before liver transplant. These receptors were taken from a human donor who received a liver transplant.

As regards this clone: Germline and junction disagree at one end, which may indicate a read error. The V gene is TRBV7-7, the J gene TRBJ2-2, with TRBD1 as a possible D gene (6 bases). Germline V gene data show CDR1 as SSHAT and CDR2 as FNYEAQ (reference sequence). The CDR3 runs to 15 residues. The CDR3 DNA sequence: TGTGCTAGCAGCAGATCAGGGGCCGCGGCCGGGGAGCTGTTTTTT. This sequence encodes CASSRSGAAAGELFF.

A remark on this clone: The junction and the germline gene differ at one end; a read error may be behind it. V usage is TRBV4-2 and J usage is TRBJ1-4, with 11 bases aligning to TRBD1. CDR1 is LGHNA and CDR2 is YNFKEQ in the germline V gene. The CDR3 has 16 amino acids. The CDR3 DNA reads as TGTGCCAGCAGGCAAGTCTTGGGACAGGGGGATGAAAAACTGTTTTTT. The encoded protein is CASRQVLGQGDEKLFF.

This chain links TRBV28 with TRBJ1-1, with D maybe TRBD1 (5 bases). Germline V gene data show CDR1 as MDHEN and CDR2 as SYDVKM. The CDR3 length is 14 residues. Trimming pared 3 bases from V and 1 base from J, leaving 9 bases between. The CDR3 here is CASSFNRRNTEAFF. The CDR3 nucleotides are TGTGCCAGCAGTTTTAACAGGAGGAACACTGAAGCTTTCTTT. Looking up the rest from reference TRBV28 and TRBJ1-1 gives the full variable domain: DVKVTQSSRYLVKRTGEKVFLECVQDMDHENMFWYRQDPGLGLRLIYFSYDVKMKEKGDIPEGYSVSREKKERFSLILESASTNQTSMYLCASSFNRRNTEAFFGQGTRLTVV.

The J gene is TRBJ2-1, the V gene TRBV9; the match to TRBD1 covers 8 bases. The CDR3 extends over 15 amino acids. The V and J ends lost 3 bases and 2 bases, in that order; junction bases with no gene match: 4. Germline CDR1 SGDLS, CDR2 YYNGEE. The CDR3 region is CASSDDRGPYNEQFF. The CDR3 nucleotides read TGTGCCAGCAGCGACGACAGGGGCCCCTACAATGAGCAGTTCTTC.

The V call is TRBV6-1, the J call TRBJ2-5; D may be TRBD1 (6 bases). The CDR3 totals 15 residues. CDR1 and CDR2 from the germline V gene are MNHNS and SASEGT. Trimming took 7 bases from V and 5 from J, leaving 20 bases between them. This chain's CDR3 is CASTRTLTGLETQYF. The CDR3 DNA reads TGTGCCAGCACCAGGACATTAACAGGGTTGGAGACCCAGTACTTC.

This chain links TRBV4-1 with TRBJ2-3; no firm D call. Germline loops: CDR1 MGHRA, CDR2 YSYEKL. The CDR3 runs 16 residues. V lost 1 base to trimming and J lost 2 bases, with 13 bases between them. CDR3 protein: CASSQVPLLPTDTQYF. In DNA form, the CDR3 reads TGCGCCAGCAGCCAAGTTCCACTCCTCCCCACAGATACGCAGTATTTT.

The V and J genes are TRBV28 and TRBJ2-4; D call uncertain. Looked up from germline, CDR1 is MDHEN and CDR2 is SYDVKM. Trimming took 8 bases from V and 3 from J, leaving 17 bases between them. This CDR3 is built from 15 residues. In DNA form, the CDR3 reads TGTGCCAGCGGCCCGCTAGGTGATGGCAAAAACATTCAGTACTTC. The encoded protein is CASGPLGDGKNIQYF.

The chain uses TRBV19 and TRBJ2-7; D possibly corresponds to TRBD2 (5 bases). Germline-derived CDR1 and CDR2 are LNHDA and SQIVND (reference sequence). The V and J ends lost 5 bases and 5 bases respectively, with 13 bases between them. This CDR3 region has 13 residues. The CDR3 DNA reads as TGTGCCAGTAGTTACACTGGGAGAGACGAGCAGTACTTC. Protein product: CASSYTGRDEQYF.

This clone was observed once. The gene calls are TRBV7-2 and TRBJ2-7; 10 bases align to TRBD1. The germline gives CDR1 SGHTA, CDR2 FQGNSA. There are 15 residues in the CDR3. V was clipped by 3 bases and J by 3 bases; unmatched bases: 5. The CDR3 coding sequence is TGTGCCAGCAGCTTCGACAGGGGGCGGTACTACGAGCAGTACTTC. This gives the protein CASSFDRGRYYEQYF.

The chain links TRBV5-1 to TRBJ2-3, with D unresolved. The ends were cut back, 0 bases at V and 0 bases at J, with 8 bases in the middle. The CDR3 spans 15 residues. Looked up from germline, CDR1 is SGHRS and CDR2 is YFSETQ. This CDR3 reads CASSLDGLSTDTQYF. For the CDR3, the DNA is TGCGCCAGCAGCTTGGATGGCCTGAGCACAGATACGCAGTATTTT.

The rearrangement links TRBV18 to TRBJ1-2, with 12 bases identical to TRBD1. V gave up 4 bases and J gave up 8 bases; unmatched junction bases: 14. CDR1 is KGHSH and CDR2 is LQKENI in the germline V gene. The CDR3 is made up of 17 amino acids. CDR3 protein: CASSRESSGQGARGYTF. DNA of the CDR3: TGTGCCAGCTCACGGGAGTCCTCGGGACAGGGGGCGCGCGGCTACACCTTC.

The J gene is TRBJ2-7, the V gene TRBV14, with a weak D call TRBD1 (6 bases). The V gene lost 3 bases and the J gene lost 3 bases, with 18 bases spanning the gap. This CDR3 has 16 amino acids. Germline CDR1 and CDR2: SGHDN and FVKESK. As DNA, the CDR3 is TGTGCCAGCAGCCACGGCCTGCAGGTCAGGGGCTACGAGCAGTACTTC. This sequence encodes CASSHGLQVRGYEQYF. Together with reference TRBV14 and TRBJ2-7, the CDR3 gives the full variable domain: EAGVTQFPSHSVIEKGQTVTLRCDPISGHDNLYWYRRVMGKEIKFLLHFVKESKQDESGMPNNRFLAERTGGTYSTLKVQPAELEDSGVYFCASSHGLQVRGYEQYFGPGTRLTVT.

The chain links TRBV28 to TRBJ1-2; 9 bases are a match to TRBD1. V lost 6 bases to trimming and J lost 8 bases; unmatched junction nucleotides: 10. CDR3 length equals 14 residues. CDR1 MDHEN and CDR2 SYDVKM come from the germline V gene. CDR3 loop: CASSHRTGAGGYTF. In DNA, the CDR3 is TGTGCCAGCAGCCATAGGACAGGGGCGGGGGGCTACACCTTC.

J is TRBJ1-4 and V is TRBV29-1; 9 bases fit TRBD1. CDR1 is SQVTM and CDR2 is ANQGSEA in the germline V gene. The V and J ends lost 7 bases and 7 bases, in that order; junction bases with no gene match: 7. CDR3 length: 13 amino acids. The CDR3 DNA sequence: TGCAGCGCTAAACAGGGGGCGGTTGAAAAACTGTTTTTT. This translates into CSAKQGAVEKLFF.

The gene calls are TRBV5-1 and TRBJ1-2, with D uncertain. CDR3 length: 15 residues. V gave up 4 bases and J gave up 5 bases, with 18 bases separating them. In germline, CDR1 is SGHRS, CDR2 YFSETQ. The CDR3: CASSPSGLPDYGYTF. CDR3 bases: TGCGCCAGCAGCCCATCAGGACTCCCGGATTATGGCTACACCTTC.

V is TRBV5-6 and J is TRBJ1-2; 7 bases line up with TRBD1. Germline CDR1 is SGHDT and CDR2 is YYEEEE. The CDR3 loop spans 14 amino acids. The V and J ends lost 9 bases and 6 bases, in that order; junction bases with no gene match: 14. CDR3: CATVLGTATHGYTF. CDR3 nucleotides: TGTGCCACCGTCCTCGGGACAGCAACGCATGGCTACACCTTC.

The chain links TRBV7-3 to TRBJ2-2; TRBD2 might be the D (5 bases). Germline CDR1 is SGHTA and CDR2 is FQGTGA. V lost 5 bases, J lost 8 bases, and 12 bases lay in between. The CDR3 extends over 13 amino acids. The CDR3 region is CASSALVAGELFF. CDR3 nucleotides: TGTGCCAGCAGCGCACTAGTGGCAGGGGAGCTGTTTTTT.

This clone was seen at least ten times. The V gene is TRBV4-2, the J gene TRBJ1-4, with 8 bases that match TRBD1. The CDR3 runs to 14 residues. Germline V lookup: CDR1 LGHNA, CDR2 YNFKEQ. V trimming: 4 bases; J trimming: 6 bases; junction bases outside the gene matches: 4. The CDR3 spells CASSPGQGYEKLFF. In nucleotides, the CDR3 is TGTGCCAGCAGCCCCGGACAGGGTTATGAAAAACTGTTTTTT.

The CDR3: CASSVTYYNEQFF. DNA for the CDR3: TGTGCCAGCAGCGTAACTTACTACAATGAGCAGTTCTTC. This chain connects TRBV9 to TRBJ2-1; D not certain. CDR3 length equals 13 residues. The V and J ends lost 1 base and 3 bases respectively, with 5 bases between them. Germline lookup yields CDR1 SGDLS and CDR2 YYNGEE. Looking up the rest from reference TRBV9 and TRBJ2-1 gives the full variable domain: DSGVTQTPKHLITATGQRVTLRCSPRSGDLSVYWYQQSLDQGLQFLIQYYNGEERAKGNILERFSAQQFPDLHSELNLSSLELGDSALYFCASSVTYYNEQFFGPGTRLTVL.

The CDR3 region has the DNA TGTGCCAGCAGTTGGGCCAACTGGGAAGCTTTCTTT. This codes for CASSWANWEAFF. This chain joins TRBV28 and TRBJ1-1; D is unclear. The V and J ends lost 4 bases and 8 bases respectively, with 11 bases between them. Germline assignment: CDR1 MDHEN and CDR2 SYDVKM. The CDR3 consists of 12 residues.

The chain uses TRBV5-6 and TRBJ2-5; 10 bases match TRBD1. Germline V gene data show CDR1 as SGHDT and CDR2 as YYEEEE. Trimming cost V 4 bases and J 5 bases; bases outside gene matches: 5. The CDR3 runs 14 residues. The CDR3 spells CASSGDRGWETQYF. In nucleotides, the CDR3 is TGTGCCAGCAGCGGGGACAGGGGATGGGAGACCCAGTACTTC.

The J gene is TRBJ2-2, the V gene TRBV25-1; 11 bases agree with TRBD2. V was pared by 5 bases and J by 8 bases, with 4 bases of the junction left unmatched. CDR1 is MGHDK and CDR2 is SYGVNS in the germline V gene. CDR3 length equals 14 residues. CDR3 nucleotide sequence: TGTGCCAGCAGTCGACTAGCGGGGAGGGGGGAGCTGTTTTTT. Translation: CASSRLAGRGELFF.

In this sample, this clone is large. The chain combines TRBV2 with TRBJ1-5; D is possibly TRBD1 (6 bases). Trimming removed 7 bases at V and 9 bases at J, with 22 bases between. The CDR3 is 15 residues long. Germline V gives CDR1 SNHLY, CDR2 FYNNEI. Here the CDR3 reads CASTLGGGRFSPQHF. The CDR3 DNA reads TGTGCCAGCACCCTCGGGGGGGGCCGATTTTCGCCCCAGCATTTT.

The CDR3 DNA reads as TGTGCCAGCAGTAGGACAGAGGGGGATTCACCCCTCCACTTT. It yields the protein CASSRTEGDSPLHF. The V gene is TRBV6-1, the J gene TRBJ1-6; D may be TRBD1 (6 bases). CDR1 MNHNS and CDR2 SASEGT come from the germline V gene. The ends were cut back, 5 bases at V and 8 bases at J, with 13 bases in the middle. The CDR3 runs 14 residues.

The CDR3 DNA follows: TGTGCCAGCGGTACAGGGGTTGTCTACGAGCAGTACTTC. Protein product: CASGTGVVYEQYF. The V call is TRBV28, the J call TRBJ2-7, with TRBD1 matching over 7 bases. Germline V gene lookup returns CDR1 MDHEN and CDR2 SYDVKM. J lost 3 bases, V lost 8 bases, and 7 bases had no gene match. This CDR3 has 13 amino acids.